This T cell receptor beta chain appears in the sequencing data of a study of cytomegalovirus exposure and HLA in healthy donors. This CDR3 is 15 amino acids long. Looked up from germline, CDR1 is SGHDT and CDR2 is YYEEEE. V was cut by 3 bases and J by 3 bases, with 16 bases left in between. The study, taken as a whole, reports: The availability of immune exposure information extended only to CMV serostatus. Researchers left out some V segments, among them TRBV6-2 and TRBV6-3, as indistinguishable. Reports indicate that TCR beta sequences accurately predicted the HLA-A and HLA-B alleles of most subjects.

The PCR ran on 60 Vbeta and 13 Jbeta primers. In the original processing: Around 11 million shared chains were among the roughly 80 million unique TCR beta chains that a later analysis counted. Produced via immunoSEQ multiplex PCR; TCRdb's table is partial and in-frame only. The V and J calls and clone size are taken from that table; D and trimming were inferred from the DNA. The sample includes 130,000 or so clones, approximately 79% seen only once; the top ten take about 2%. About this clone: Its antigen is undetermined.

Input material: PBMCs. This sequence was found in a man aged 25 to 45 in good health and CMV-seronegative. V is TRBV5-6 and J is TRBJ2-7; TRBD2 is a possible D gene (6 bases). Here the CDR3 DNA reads TGTGCCAGCAGCTCTGCCCGGACCGGGGGCTACGAGCAGTACTTC. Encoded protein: CASSSARTGGYEQYF.